The entry that follows covers one T cell receptor beta chain sequence. The data were taken from a study of blood T cell repertoires in COVID-19. Measured with immunoSEQ multiplex PCR; TCRdb has only the in-frame clones, and not every one. Among under 200,000 clones listed, approximately 86% were seen once. The origin of this receptor is a man between 60 and 75 years old with COVID-19, enrolled during active disease. Material for sequencing was peripheral blood.

CDR3 region: CASSLTGGNYEQYF. CDR3 in DNA: TGTGCCAGCAGCTTGACAGGGGGAAACTACGAGCAGTACTTC. The chain uses TRBV5-5 and TRBJ2-7; TRBD1 agrees at 8 bases. Germline CDR1 SGHKS, CDR2 YYEKEE (reference sequence). Trimming cost V 1 base and J 3 bases; bases outside gene matches: 3. The CDR3 totals 14 residues.